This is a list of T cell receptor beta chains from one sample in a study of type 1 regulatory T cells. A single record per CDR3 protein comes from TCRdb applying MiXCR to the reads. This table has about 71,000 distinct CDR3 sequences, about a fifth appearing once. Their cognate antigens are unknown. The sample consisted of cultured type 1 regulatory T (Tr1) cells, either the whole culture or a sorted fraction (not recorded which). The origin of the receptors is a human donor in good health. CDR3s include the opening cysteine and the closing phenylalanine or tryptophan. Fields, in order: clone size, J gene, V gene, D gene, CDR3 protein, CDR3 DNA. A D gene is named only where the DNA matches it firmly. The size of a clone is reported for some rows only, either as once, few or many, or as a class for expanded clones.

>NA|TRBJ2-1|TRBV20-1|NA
CSAPGHSYNEQFF
TGCAGTGCTCCGGGACACTCCTACAATGAGCAGTTCTTC
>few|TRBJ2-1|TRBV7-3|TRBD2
CASSLGGRAGNEQFF
TGTGCCAGCAGCTTGGGCGGGAGGGCCGGTAATGAGCAGTTCTTC
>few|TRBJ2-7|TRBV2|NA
CASRADTYEQYF
TGTGCCAGCAGGGCAGACACATACGAGCAGTACTTC
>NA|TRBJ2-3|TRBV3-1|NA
CASSPSGSDTQYF
TGTGCCAGCAGCCCCTCCGGGAGCGATACGCAGTATTTT
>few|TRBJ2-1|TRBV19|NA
CASSISLQDEQFF
TGTGCCAGTAGTATCAGCCTTCAGGATGAGCAGTTCTTC
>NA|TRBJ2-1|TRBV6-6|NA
CASSFSGNAYNEQFF
TGTGCCAGCAGTTTTAGCGGAAATGCCTACAATGAGCAGTTCTTC
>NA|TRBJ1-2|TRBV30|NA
CAWSVRVWDGYTF
TGTGCCTGGAGTGTACGAGTATGGGATGGCTACACCTTC
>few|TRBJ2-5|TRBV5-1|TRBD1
CASSLVAGGKQETQYF
TGCGCCAGCAGCTTGGTGGCAGGGGGCAAGCAAGAGACCCAGTACTTC
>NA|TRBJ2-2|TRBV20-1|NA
CSASRLLTGELFF
TGCAGTGCTTCTCGACTGCTAACCGGGGAGCTGTTTTTT
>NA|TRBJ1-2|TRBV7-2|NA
CASSLSPQGSYGYTF
TGTGCCAGCAGCTTAAGCCCCCAGGGATCCTATGGCTACACCTTC
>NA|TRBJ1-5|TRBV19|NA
CASTRDSFSNQPQHF
TGTGCCAGTACCAGGGACTCCTTTAGCAATCAGCCCCAGCATTTT